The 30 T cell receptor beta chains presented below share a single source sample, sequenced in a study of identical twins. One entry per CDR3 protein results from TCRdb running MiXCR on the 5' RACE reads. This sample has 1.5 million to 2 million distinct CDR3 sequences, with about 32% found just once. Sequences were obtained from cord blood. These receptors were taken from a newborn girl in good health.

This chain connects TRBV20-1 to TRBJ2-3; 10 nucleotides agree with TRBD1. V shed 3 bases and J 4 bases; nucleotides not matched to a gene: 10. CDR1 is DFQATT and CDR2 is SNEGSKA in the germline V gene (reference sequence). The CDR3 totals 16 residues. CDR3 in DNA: TGCAGTGCTAGCCCCACCGGACAGGGGGAGGCAGATACGCAGTATTTT. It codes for CSASPTGQGEADTQYF.

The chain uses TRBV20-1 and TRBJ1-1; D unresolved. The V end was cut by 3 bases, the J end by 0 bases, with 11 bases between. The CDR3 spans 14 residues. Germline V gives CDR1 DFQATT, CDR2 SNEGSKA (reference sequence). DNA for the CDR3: TGCAGTGCTAGCTCGGGTATGGTGAACACTGAAGCTTTCTTT. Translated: CSASSGMVNTEAFF.

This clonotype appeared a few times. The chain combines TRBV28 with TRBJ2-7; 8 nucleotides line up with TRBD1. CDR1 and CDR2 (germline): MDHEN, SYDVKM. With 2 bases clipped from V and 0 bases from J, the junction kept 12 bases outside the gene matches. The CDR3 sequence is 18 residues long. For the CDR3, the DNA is TGTGCCAGCAGTTTACCGAGAGACAGGGGCGCCCTCTCCTACGAGCAGTACTTC. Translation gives CASSLPRDRGALSYEQYF.

This CDR3 reads CASSLNWGGNEQFF. The CDR3 bases are TGCGCCAGCAGCTTGAATTGGGGAGGAAATGAGCAGTTCTTC. This sequence joins TRBV5-1 and TRBJ2-1; D may be TRBD2 (6 bases). Germline V lookup: CDR1 SGHRS, CDR2 YFSETQ. Trimming removed 1 base from V and 7 bases from J, with 12 bases in between. The CDR3 runs to 14 residues.

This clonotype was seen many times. CDR3 sequence (DNA): TGCGCCAGCAGCTTAGCGGGAGCGGAAGATACGCAGTATTTT. Translating it yields CASSLAGAEDTQYF. V gene TRBV5-1 combines with J gene TRBJ2-3; 8 bases line up with TRBD2. After removal of 2 bases from V and 5 bases from J, the junction contained 4 bases not matched to a gene. Germline-derived CDR1 and CDR2 are SGHRS and YFSETQ. The CDR3 loop spans 14 amino acids. Using reference TRBV5-1 and TRBJ2-3 for the parts outside the CDR3, the full variable domain is KAGVTQTPRYLIKTRGQQVTLSCSPISGHRSVSWYQQTPGQGLQFLFEYFSETQRNKGNFPGRFSGRQFSNSRSEMNVSTLELGDSALYLCASSLAGAEDTQYFGPGTRLTVL.

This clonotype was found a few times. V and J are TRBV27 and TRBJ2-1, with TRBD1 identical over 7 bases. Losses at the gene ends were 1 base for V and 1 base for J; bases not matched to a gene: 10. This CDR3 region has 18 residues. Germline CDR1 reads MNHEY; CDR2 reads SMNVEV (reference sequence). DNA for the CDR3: TGTGCCAGCAGTTTATACCCCACAGGCAGGGGGTCCTACAATGAGCAGTTCTTC. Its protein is CASSLYPTGRGSYNEQFF.

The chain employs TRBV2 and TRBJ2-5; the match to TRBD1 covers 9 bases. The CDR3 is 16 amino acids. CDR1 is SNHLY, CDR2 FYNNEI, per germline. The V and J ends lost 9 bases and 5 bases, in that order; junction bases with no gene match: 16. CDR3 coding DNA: TGTGCCAGTGAACCGGGACAGGGTGGTCCGGTGGAGACCCAGTACTTC. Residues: CASEPGQGGPVETQYF.

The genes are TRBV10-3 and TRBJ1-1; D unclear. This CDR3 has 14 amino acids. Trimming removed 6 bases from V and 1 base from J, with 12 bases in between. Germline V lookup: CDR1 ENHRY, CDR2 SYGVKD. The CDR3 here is CAISPHEGNTEAFF. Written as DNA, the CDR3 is TGTGCCATCAGCCCACACGAGGGGAACACTGAAGCTTTCTTT.

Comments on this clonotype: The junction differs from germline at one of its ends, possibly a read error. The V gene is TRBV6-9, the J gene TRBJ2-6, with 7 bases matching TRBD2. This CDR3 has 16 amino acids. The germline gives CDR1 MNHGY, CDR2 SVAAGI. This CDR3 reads CASLGGGPEGANVPTF. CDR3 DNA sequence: TGTGCCAGCCTCGGGGGAGGGCCGGAAGGGGCCAACGTCCCGACTTTC.

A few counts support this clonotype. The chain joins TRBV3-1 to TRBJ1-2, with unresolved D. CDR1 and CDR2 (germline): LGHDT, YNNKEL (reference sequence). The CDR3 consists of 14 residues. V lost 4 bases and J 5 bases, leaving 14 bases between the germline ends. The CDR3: CASSPLTGQYGYTF. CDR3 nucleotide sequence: TGTGCCAGCAGCCCGCTTACCGGGCAATATGGCTACACCTTC.

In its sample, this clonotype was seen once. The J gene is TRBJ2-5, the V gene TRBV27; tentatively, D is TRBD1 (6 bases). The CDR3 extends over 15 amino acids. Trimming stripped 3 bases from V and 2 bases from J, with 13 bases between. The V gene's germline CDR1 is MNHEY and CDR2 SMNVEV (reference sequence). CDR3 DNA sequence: TGTGCCAGCAGTTTGGCACAGGGTCCTCAAGAGACCCAGTACTTC. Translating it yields CASSLAQGPQETQYF.

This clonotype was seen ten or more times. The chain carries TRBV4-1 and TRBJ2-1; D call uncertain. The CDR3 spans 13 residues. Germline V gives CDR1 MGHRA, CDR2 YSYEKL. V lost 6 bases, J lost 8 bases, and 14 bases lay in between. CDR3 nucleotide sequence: TGCGCCAGCAGGTACTCGCTCGTGGATGAGCAGTTCTTC. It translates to CASRYSLVDEQFF.

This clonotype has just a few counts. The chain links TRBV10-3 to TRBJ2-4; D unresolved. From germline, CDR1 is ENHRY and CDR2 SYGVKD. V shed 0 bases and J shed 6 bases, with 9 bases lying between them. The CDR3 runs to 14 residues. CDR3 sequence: CAISESSQPNIQYF. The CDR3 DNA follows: TGTGCCATCAGTGAGTCATCGCAGCCAAACATTCAGTACTTC.

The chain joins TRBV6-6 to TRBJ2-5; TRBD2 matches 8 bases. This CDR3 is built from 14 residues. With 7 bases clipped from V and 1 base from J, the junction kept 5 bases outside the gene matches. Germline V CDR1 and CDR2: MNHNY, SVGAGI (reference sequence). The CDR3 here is CASKERETQETQYF. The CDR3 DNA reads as TGTGCCAGCAAAGAGCGGGAGACCCAAGAGACCCAGTACTTC.

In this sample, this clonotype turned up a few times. The CDR3 is CSARPGPTQYF. As DNA, the CDR3 is TGCAGTGCTAGACCGGGACCTACGCAGTATTTT. The rearrangement uses TRBV20-1 and TRBJ2-3; D might be TRBD1 or TRBD2, each matching 5 bases. The germline V and J ends were trimmed by 2 bases and 8 bases, with 8 bases remaining between them. The CDR3 has 11 amino acids. The germline CDR1 and CDR2 sequences are DFQATT and SNEGSKA (reference sequence).

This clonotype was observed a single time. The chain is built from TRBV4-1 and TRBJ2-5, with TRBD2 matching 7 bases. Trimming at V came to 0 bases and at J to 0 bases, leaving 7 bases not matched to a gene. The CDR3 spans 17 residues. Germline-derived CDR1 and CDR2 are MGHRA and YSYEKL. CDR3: CASSQDLREAYQETQYF. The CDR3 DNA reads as TGCGCCAGCAGCCAAGATCTACGGGAGGCCTACCAAGAGACCCAGTACTTC.

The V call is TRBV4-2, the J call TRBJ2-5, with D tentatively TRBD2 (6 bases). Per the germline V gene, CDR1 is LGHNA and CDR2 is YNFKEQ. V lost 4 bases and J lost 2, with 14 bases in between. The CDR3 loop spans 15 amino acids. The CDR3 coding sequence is TGTGCCAGCAGCCGCCGGGACTGGGGACAAGAGACCCAGTACTTC. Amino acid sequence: CASSRRDWGQETQYF.

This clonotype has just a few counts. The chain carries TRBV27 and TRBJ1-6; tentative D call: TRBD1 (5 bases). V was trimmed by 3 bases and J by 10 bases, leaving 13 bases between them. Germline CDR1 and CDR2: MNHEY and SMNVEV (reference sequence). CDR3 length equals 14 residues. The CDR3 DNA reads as TGTGCCAGCAGTTTTCGACAGACAAGCTCACCCCTCCACTTT. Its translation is CASSFRQTSSPLHF.

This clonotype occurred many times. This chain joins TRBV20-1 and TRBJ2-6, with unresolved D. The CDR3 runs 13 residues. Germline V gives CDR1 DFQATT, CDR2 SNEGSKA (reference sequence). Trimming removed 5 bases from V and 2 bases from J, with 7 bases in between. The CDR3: CSALSPGANVLTF. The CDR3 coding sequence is TGCAGTGCTCTTAGCCCTGGGGCCAACGTCCTGACTTTC.

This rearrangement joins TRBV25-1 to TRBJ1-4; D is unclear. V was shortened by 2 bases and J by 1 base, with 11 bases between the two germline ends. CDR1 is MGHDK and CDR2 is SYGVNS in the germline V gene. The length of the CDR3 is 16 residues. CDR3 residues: CASSEHGERTNEKLFF. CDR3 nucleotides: TGTGCCAGCAGTGAACATGGGGAGAGAACTAATGAAAAACTGTTTTTT.

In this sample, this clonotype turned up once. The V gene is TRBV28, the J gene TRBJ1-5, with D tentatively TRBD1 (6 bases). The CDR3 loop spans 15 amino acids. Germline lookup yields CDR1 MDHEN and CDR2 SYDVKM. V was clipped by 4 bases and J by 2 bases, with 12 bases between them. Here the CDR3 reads CASSSPQGGNQPQHF. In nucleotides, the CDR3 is TGTGCCAGCAGTTCACCACAGGGTGGCAATCAGCCCCAGCATTTT.

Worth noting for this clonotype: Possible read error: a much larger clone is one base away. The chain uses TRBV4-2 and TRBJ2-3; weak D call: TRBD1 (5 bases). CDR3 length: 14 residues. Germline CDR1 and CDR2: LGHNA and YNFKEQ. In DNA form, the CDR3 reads TGTGCCAGCAGCCAAGAAGCCCGCACAGGTACGCAGTATTTT. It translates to CASSQEARTGTQYF.

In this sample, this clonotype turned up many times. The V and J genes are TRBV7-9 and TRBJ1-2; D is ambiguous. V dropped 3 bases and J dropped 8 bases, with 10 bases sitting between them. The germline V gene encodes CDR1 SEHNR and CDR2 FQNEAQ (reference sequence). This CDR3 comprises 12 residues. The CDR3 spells CASSLIQRGYTF. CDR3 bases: TGTGCCAGCAGCTTGATACAGAGAGGCTACACCTTC.

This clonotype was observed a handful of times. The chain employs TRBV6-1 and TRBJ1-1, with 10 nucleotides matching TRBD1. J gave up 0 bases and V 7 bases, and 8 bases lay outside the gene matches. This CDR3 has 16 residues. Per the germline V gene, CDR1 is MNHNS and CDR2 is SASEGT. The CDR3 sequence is CASIPGQGVLNTEAFF. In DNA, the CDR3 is TGTGCCAGCATACCCGGACAGGGGGTTCTGAACACTGAAGCTTTCTTT.

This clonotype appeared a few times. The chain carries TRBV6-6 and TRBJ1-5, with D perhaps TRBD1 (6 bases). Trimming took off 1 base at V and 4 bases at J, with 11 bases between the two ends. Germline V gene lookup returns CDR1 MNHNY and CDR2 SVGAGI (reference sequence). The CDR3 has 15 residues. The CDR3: CASSYWDTINQPQHF. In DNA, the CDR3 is TGTGCCAGCAGTTACTGGGACACTATTAATCAGCCCCAGCATTTT.

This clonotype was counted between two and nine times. Here the CDR3 reads CASSLYRETEAFF. Written as DNA, the CDR3 is TGTGCCAGCAGTTTATACAGGGAAACTGAAGCTTTCTTT. The V and J genes are TRBV12-3 or TRBV12-4 and TRBJ1-1; D is possibly TRBD1 (6 bases). This CDR3 contains 13 residues. Trimming left V 2 bases short and J 5 bases short, with 9 bases between.

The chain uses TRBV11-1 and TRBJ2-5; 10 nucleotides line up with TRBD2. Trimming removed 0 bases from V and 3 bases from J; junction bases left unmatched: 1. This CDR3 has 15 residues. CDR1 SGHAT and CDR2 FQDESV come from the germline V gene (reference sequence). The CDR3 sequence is CASSLALAGEETQYF. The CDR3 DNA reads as TGTGCCAGCAGCTTAGCTCTAGCGGGAGAAGAGACCCAGTACTTC.

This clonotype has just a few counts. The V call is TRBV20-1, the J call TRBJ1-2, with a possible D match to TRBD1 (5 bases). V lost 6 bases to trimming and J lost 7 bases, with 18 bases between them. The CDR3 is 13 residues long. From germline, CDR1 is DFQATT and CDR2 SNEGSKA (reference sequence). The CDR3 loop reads CSASRSLGTGYTF. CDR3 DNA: TGCAGTGCCTCTAGGTCGTTAGGGACTGGCTACACCTTC.

The CDR3 spells CSARDHNSPLHF. CDR3 coding DNA: TGCAGTGCTAGAGATCATAATTCACCCCTCCACTTT. The chain has TRBV20-1 and TRBJ1-6; D is ambiguous. This CDR3 has 12 amino acids. Per germline, CDR1 DFQATT and CDR2 SNEGSKA (reference sequence). The germline V and J ends were trimmed by 0 bases and 5 bases, with 2 bases remaining between them.

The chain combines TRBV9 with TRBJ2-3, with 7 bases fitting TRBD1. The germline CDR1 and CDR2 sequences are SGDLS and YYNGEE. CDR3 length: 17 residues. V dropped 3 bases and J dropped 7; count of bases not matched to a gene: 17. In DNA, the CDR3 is TGTGCCAGCAGCGCGGGGACAGACATACGCTTGCTAAATACGCAGTATTTT. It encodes CASSAGTDIRLLNTQYF.